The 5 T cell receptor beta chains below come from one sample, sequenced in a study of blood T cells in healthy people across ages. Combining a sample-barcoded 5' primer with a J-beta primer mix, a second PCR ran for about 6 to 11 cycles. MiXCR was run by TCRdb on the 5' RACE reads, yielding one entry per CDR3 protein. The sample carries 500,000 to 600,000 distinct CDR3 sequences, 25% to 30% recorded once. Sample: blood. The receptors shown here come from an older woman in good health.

CDR3 coding DNA: TGTGCCAGCAGCTTAACAGGGATGCTAGATACGCAGTATTTT. Amino acids: CASSLTGMLDTQYF. The chain is built from TRBV7-9 and TRBJ2-3, with a tentative D call TRBD1 (6 bases). Germline V CDR1 and CDR2: SEHNR, FQNEAQ (reference sequence). The CDR3 runs 14 residues. V was cut by 2 bases and J by 5 bases, with 11 bases left in between.

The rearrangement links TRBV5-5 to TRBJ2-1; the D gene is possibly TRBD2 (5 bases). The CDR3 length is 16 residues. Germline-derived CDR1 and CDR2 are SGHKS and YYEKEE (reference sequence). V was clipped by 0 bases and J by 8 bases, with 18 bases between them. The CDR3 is CASSLDRGLEWYEQFF. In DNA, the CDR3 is TGTGCCAGCAGCTTGGATCGGGGATTAGAATGGTATGAGCAGTTCTTC.

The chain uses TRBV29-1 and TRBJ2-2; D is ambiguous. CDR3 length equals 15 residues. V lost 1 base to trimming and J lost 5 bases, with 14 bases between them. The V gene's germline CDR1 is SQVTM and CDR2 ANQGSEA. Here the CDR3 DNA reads TGCAGCGTTGAAGTGTACAGAAAAGGTACCGGGGAGCTGTTTTTT. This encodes CSVEVYRKGTGELFF.

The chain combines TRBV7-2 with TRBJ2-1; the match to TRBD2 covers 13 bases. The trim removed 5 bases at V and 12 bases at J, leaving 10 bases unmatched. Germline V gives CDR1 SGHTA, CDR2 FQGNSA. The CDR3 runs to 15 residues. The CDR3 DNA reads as TGTGCCAGCAGCGAATCGGGACTAGCGGGGCCTGGGCAGTTCTTC. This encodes CASSESGLAGPGQFF.

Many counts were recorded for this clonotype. The CDR3, as DNA: TGTGCCAGCAGTGAAAGTAAAGGGGCGATCCCCGGGGAGCTGTTTTTT. Translating gives CASSESKGAIPGELFF. This chain uses TRBV2 with TRBJ2-2; a possible D gene is TRBD1 (5 bases). This CDR3 has 16 amino acids. In germline, CDR1 is SNHLY, CDR2 FYNNEI. Trimming removed 2 bases at V and 6 bases at J, with 16 bases between. Together with reference TRBV2 and TRBJ2-2, the CDR3 gives the full variable domain: EPEVTQTPSHQVTQMGQEVILRCVPISNHLYFYWYRQILGQKVEFLVSFYNNEISEKSEIFDDQFSVERPDGSNFTLKIRSTKLEDSAMYFCASSESKGAIPGELFFGEGSRLTVL.